The source of this T cell receptor beta chain is a study of shared clonotypes between healthy human individuals (TCRdb year 2020). Broadly, across the study: Two women and a few men aged 18 to 49 years were included in the cohort. Blood TCR repertoires of roughly 5 healthy adults were deeply sequenced to estimate repertoire size and the extent of clonotype sharing between individuals. Libraries were prepared and TCR repertoires were sequenced by different laboratories using diverse techniques, in order to increase sequencing depth and limit assay-specific biases. Per donor, leukapheresis produced somewhere between about 0.85 and 8.9 billion PBMCs.

The donors were healthy, HIV-negative adults with no recently reported acute infections or vaccinations. All donors were Caucasian adults living in Nashville, Tennessee, USA. In the unsorted samples, roughly 90 million PBMCs were counted, and genomic DNA was extracted using the QIAamp DNA Blood Mini kit. Blood was obtained by leukapheresis, after which PBMCs were separated by Ficoll-Histopaque density gradient centrifugation and cryopreserved in liquid nitrogen vapor phase. Overall results and qualifications from the work: The small number of donors limited the genetic and exposure-history diversity represented. Based on pairwise subsampling, the degree of clonotype sharing among donors was expected to be affected by sequencing depth. Sampling was limited to blood, and TCR repertoires in tissue likely differ from TCR repertoires in blood.

Concerning this clone itself: Its antigen has not been determined. The sample holds no much larger clone one base away, and base qualities are not on file.

Using the deep immunoSEQ assay, TCR CDR3 regions were amplified from genomic DNA by multiplex PCR. Extracted genomic DNA from each cell subset was distributed evenly across all wells of several immunoSEQ 96-well plates, and each plate was treated as a replicate. Each replicate PCR for unsorted PBMC received about 0.3 ug genomic DNA, equal to tens of thousands of T cell genomes. Ten immunoSEQ deep assay plates were used to sequence unsorted PBMC genomic DNA. The purified libraries were quantified using a Qubit 3.0 fluorometer, sized with a Bioanalyzer 2100, and then quantified again using the KAPA Library Quantification kit. Every immunoSEQ 96-well plate was sequenced on a separate single-read 150-cycle Illumina NextSeq 550 flow cell. Per the authors' processing: The immunoSEQ output contained only junctional sequences without quality scores, so filtering could not match that applied to full-length reads. Sequences were annotated with PyIR, a Python wrapper for IgBLAST v1.9, using IMGT germline references to assign V/J genes and CDR3. Reads were filtered out if the reads had weak V/J assignments (E-value above 1e-6), no CDR3, stop codons, out-of-frame junctions, or ambiguous translated residues. A V3J clonotype was defined by an identical inferred V gene, J gene, and CDR3 amino acid sequence. To compute the percentage overlap between repertoires, the number of shared unique clonotypes was divided by the size of the smaller repertoire. Richness of each repertoire was evaluated using RTK rarefaction, the Chao1 estimator, and Recon v2.1 estimates of unobserved clonotypes. Held by TCRdb, this immuneACCESS table contains in-frame sequences only and omits some clones. Under half of the omission traces to an unresolved V gene where checked; the cause of the rest is unknown. Clone size and V and J calls were adopted from that table, with D and trimming inferred from the DNA. The sample yields fewer than 700,000 clones; around 77% were counted once. The ten biggest clones cover around 12% of the sample.

Measured from the cysteine to the phenylalanine, the CDR3 is 19 residues long. Kept here is only the CDR3 DNA, which spans 57 bases and is read in frame from base 1. Here V drops 5 bases and J drops 2 bases, and the junction holds 18 bases not matched to any gene. CDR1 is given as MDHEN and CDR2 as SYDVKM, both from the germline V gene. The sequenced material came from PBMCs. The chain is assembled from TRBV28 and TRBJ1-5, and 7 junction bases match TRBD1. The receptor was derived from a woman in her thirties or forties in good health. Some clones in this sample may be carry-over from other donors' samples. The nucleotide sequence reads TGTGCCAGCAGTCCTCCCGTGGGACAGTTCCTTAGGGGCAATCAGCCCCAGCATTTT. This is translated as CASSPPVGQFLRGNQPQHF.